Listed below are T cell receptor beta chains from one sample, sequenced in a study of T cell responses to AZD1222 COVID-19 vaccine. Sequenced by immunoSEQ multiplex PCR; TCRdb stores in-frame clones only, minus some. The table records roughly 110,000 clones, more than 75% of them present only once. The sequenced sample was peripheral blood, obtained on day 0 of AZD1222 vaccination. The receptors derive from an adult in good health. Both conserved end residues are part of each CDR3. The D gene is left open where the match is weak. Size is omitted from some rows. Given values are once, few, many or a class for expanded clones.

TRBJ2-7 NA NA TRBV7-3 CASSKVGGGDEQYF TGTGCCAGCAGCAAAGTGGGGGGCGGCGACGAGCAGTACTTC
TRBJ2-7 NA NA TRBV6-2/TRBV6-3 CASSYSDSSHSYEQYF TGTGCCAGCAGTTACTCCGACTCCTCTCACTCCTACGAGCAGTACTTC
TRBJ2-7 TRBD1 NA TRBV7-9 CASSLLGTGGSEQYF TGTGCCAGCAGCTTATTGGGGACAGGGGGTAGCGAGCAGTACTTC
TRBJ1-3 NA NA TRBV12-3/TRBV12-4 CACDDRGNTIYF TGTGCCTGCGACGATAGAGGAAACACCATATATTTT
TRBJ2-7 NA once TRBV29-1 CSARDGRYEQYF TGCAGCGCCCGAGATGGCCGTTACGAGCAGTACTTC
TRBJ1-6 NA NA TRBV5-4 CASSLDGPRDSPLHF TGTGCCAGCAGCCTGGATGGGCCTAGGGATTCACCCCTCCACTTT
TRBJ1-5 NA NA TRBV28 CASTPDTIQPQHF TGTGCCAGCACCCCGGACACAATTCAGCCCCAGCATTTT
TRBJ2-7 NA NA TRBV30 CAWTKGSEQYF TGTGCCTGGACGAAGGGATCCGAGCAGTACTTC
TRBJ2-1 TRBD2 once TRBV4-1 CASSQGGLAGPLHYNEQFF TGCGCCAGCAGCCAAGGTGGGCTAGCGGGCCCACTACACTACAATGAGCAGTTCTTC
TRBJ2-7 NA few TRBV7-2 CASSLIPGAYEQYF TGTGCCAGCAGCTTAATCCCAGGTGCCTACGAGCAGTACTTC
TRBJ1-1 NA NA TRBV30 CAWRQEGNTEAFF TGTGCCTGGAGACAGGAGGGGAACACTGAAGCTTTCTTT
TRBJ1-2 TRBD1 NA TRBV5-1 CASSTGQGDNIKKSGYTF TGCGCCAGCAGCACCGGACAGGGAGACAATATCAAAAAATCGGGCTACACCTTC
TRBJ2-1 TRBD2 NA TRBV6-6 CASSWGLAGDKEEQFF TGTGCCAGCAGTTGGGGACTAGCGGGTGACAAGGAGGAGCAGTTCTTC
TRBJ2-1 TRBD2 many TRBV7-9 CASSEEREQRLNEQFF TGTGCCAGCAGCGAAGAGCGGGAGCAAAGGTTGAATGAGCAGTTCTTC
TRBJ2-5 TRBD1 NA TRBV7-9 CASSPRTGGQETQYF TGTGCCAGCAGCCCCCGGACAGGGGGCCAGGAGACCCAGTACTTC
TRBJ2-1 TRBD2 NA TRBV12-5 CASESSGSREQFF TGTGCTAGTGAGTCTAGCGGGAGTCGTGAGCAGTTCTTC
TRBJ2-7 NA once TRBV28 CASSLPRWGEQYF TGTGCCAGCAGTTTGCCCCGCTGGGGCGAGCAGTACTTC
TRBJ2-1 TRBD2 NA TRBV11-3 CASSFQTSGRAVEQFF TGTGCCAGCAGCTTCCAGACTAGCGGGAGGGCAGTTGAGCAGTTCTTC
TRBJ2-3 NA NA TRBV24-1 CATGDTTDTQYF TGTGCCACCGGGGACACTACAGATACGCAGTATTTT
TRBJ1-2 NA NA TRBV6-4 CARTTRKGWYVDGYTF TGTGCCAGAACGACAAGGAAGGGTTGGTATGTGGATGGCTACACCTTC
TRBJ2-1 NA NA TRBV12-5 CASGLGEYEQFF TGTGCTAGTGGTTTGGGAGAATATGAGCAGTTCTTC
TRBJ2-7 TRBD2 NA TRBV3-1/TRBV3-2 CASSQEVGRAYEQYF TGTGCCAGCAGCCAAGAGGTCGGGAGGGCCTACGAGCAGTACTTC
TRBJ2-3 NA NA TRBV7-6 CASSLVGGGTDTQYF TGTGCCAGCAGCTTAGTGGGGGGTGGCACAGATACGCAGTATTTT
TRBJ2-2 NA NA TRBV2 CARTGQQTGELFF TGTGCCAGAACCGGGCAGCAAACCGGGGAGCTGTTTTTT
TRBJ2-2 NA NA TRBV15 CATSRDRGQGLTGELFF TGTGCCACCAGCAGAGATCGGGGGCAGGGCCTCACCGGGGAGCTGTTTTTT
TRBJ1-4 NA NA TRBV15 CATSRVKIGEKLFF TGTGCCACCAGCAGAGTAAAGATAGGAGAAAAACTGTTTTTT
TRBJ1-1 NA NA TRBV30 CAWRKGSTEAFF TGTGCCTGGAGAAAAGGGAGCACTGAAGCTTTCTTT
TRBJ2-1 TRBD1 NA TRBV5-8 CASSGLQGAGDNEQFF TGTGCCAGCAGCGGATTACAGGGGGCTGGGGACAATGAGCAGTTCTTC
TRBJ1-5 NA NA TRBV7-2 CASTAGPQGNQPQHF TGTGCCAGCACCGCGGGACCCCAAGGCAATCAGCCCCAGCATTTT
TRBJ2-3 NA NA TRBV9 CASSVGGQQDTQYF TGTGCCAGCAGCGTAGGGGGTCAGCAAGATACGCAGTATTTT
TRBJ2-1 TRBD2 once TRBV28 CASSFGLAELYNEQFF TGTGCCAGCAGTTTTGGACTAGCGGAGCTGTACAATGAGCAGTTCTTC
TRBJ2-3 TRBD1 NA TRBV6-5 CASSLRGSTDTQYF TGTGCCAGCAGTCTCAGGGGGAGCACAGATACGCAGTATTTT